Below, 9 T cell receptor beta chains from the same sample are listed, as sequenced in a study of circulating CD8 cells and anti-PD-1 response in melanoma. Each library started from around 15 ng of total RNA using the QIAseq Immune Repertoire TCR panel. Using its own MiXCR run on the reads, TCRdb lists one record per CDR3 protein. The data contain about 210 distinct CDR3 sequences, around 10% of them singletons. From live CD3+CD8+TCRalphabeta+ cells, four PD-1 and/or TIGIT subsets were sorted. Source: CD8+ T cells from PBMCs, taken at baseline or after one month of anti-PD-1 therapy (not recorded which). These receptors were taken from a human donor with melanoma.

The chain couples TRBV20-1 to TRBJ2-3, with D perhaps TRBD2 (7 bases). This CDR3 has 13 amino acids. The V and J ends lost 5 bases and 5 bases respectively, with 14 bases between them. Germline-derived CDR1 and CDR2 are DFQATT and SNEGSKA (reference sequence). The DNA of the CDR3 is TGCAGTGCTTTCACCGGGGGGCGAGATACGCAGTATTTT. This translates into CSAFTGGRDTQYF.

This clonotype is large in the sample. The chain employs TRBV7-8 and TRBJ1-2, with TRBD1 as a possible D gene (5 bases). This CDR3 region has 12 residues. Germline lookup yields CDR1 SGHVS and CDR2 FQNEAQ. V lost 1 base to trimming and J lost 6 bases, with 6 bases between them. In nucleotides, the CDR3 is TGTGCCAGCAGCTTAGGGGGCGATGGCTACACCTTC. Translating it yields CASSLGGDGYTF.

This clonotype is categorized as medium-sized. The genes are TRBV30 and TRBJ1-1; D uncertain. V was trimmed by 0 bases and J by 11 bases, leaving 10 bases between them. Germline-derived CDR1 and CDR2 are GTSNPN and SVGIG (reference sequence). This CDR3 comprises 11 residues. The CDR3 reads CAWSVSVEAFF. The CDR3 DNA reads TGTGCCTGGAGTGTTTCAGTGGAGGCTTTCTTT.

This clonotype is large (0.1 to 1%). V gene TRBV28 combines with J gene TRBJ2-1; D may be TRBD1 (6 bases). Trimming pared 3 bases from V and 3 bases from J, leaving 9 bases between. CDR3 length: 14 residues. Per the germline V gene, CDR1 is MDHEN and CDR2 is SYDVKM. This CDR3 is CASSFEGGYNEQFF. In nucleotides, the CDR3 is TGTGCCAGCAGTTTTGAAGGGGGCTACAATGAGCAGTTCTTC.

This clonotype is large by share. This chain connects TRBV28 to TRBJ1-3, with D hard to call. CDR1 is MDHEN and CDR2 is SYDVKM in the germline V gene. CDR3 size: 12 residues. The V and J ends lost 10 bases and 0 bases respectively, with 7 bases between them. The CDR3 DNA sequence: TGTGCCACCGGGGTCTCTGGAAACACCATATATTTT. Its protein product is CATGVSGNTIYF.

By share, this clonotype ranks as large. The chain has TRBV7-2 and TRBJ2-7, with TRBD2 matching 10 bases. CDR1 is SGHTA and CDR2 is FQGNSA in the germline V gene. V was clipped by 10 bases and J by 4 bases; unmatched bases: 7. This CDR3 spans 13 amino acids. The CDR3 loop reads CATERTSGYEQYF. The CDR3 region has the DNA TGTGCCACAGAACGGACTAGCGGATACGAGCAGTACTTC.

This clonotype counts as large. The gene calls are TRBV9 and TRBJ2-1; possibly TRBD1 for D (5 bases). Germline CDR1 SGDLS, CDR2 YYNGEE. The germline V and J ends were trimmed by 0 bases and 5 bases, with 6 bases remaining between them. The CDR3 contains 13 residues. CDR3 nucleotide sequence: TGTGCCAGCAGCGTAGTGGGGCACAATGAGCAGTTCTTC. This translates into CASSVVGHNEQFF.

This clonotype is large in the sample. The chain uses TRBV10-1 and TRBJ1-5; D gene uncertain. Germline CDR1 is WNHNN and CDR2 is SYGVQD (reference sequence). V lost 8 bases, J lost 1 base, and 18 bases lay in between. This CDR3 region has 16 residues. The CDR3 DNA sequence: TGCGCCAGCCGAAGGATTGAGGTTTACAGCAATCAGCCCCAGCATTTT. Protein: CASRRIEVYSNQPQHF.

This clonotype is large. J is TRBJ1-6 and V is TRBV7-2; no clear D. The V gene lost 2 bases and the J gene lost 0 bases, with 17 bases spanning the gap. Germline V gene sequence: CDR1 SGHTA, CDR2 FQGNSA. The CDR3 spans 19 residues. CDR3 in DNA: TGTGCCAGCAGCTTATACCCCCGGGCGGAGAGCTCCTATAATTCACCCCTCCACTTT. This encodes CASSLYPRAESSYNSPLHF.